The T cell receptor beta chain described here comes from a study of cytomegalovirus exposure and HLA in healthy donors. The primer mix had 60 Vbeta and 13 Jbeta primers. Sequenced by immunoSEQ multiplex PCR; TCRdb stores in-frame clones only, minus some. This table has fewer than 200,000 clones, roughly four fifths appearing once. The length of the CDR3 is 13 residues. The germline V gene encodes CDR1 SGHAT and CDR2 FQNNGV. Trimming cost V 1 base and J 4 bases, with 8 bases left between them. This TCR derives from a woman aged 18-29 years in good health and CMV-seropositive. Sequences were obtained from PBMCs. This chain connects TRBV11-2 to TRBJ2-7; D is possibly TRBD2 (5 bases). This CDR3 is CASSLVRGYEQYF. CDR3 DNA sequence: TGTGCCAGCAGCTTAGTTCGGGGATACGAGCAGTACTTC.